This TCR beta chain was retrieved from a study of blood T cell repertoires in COVID-19. At the level of the study: The study drew acute and convalescent COVID-19 samples from the United States, Italy and Spain. Sample material is recorded as cDNA or gDNA derived from T cells, B-cell-depleted T cells, or PBMCs.

The V gene's germline CDR1 is SGDLS and CDR2 YYNGEE. The CDR3 sequence is 14 residues long. V was pared by 2 bases and J by 4 bases, with 9 bases between. Per the study methods: Reference gene primer amplification yielded estimated nucleated cell counts. This table comes from immunoSEQ multiplex PCR, and its TCRdb copy is limited to in-frame clones, with some not included. Clone size and the V and J calls come from that table; the DNA yielded D and trimming. This sample yields some 160,000 clones, of which roughly 90% are seen a single time; 2.5% to 3% belongs to the top ten. The TCR sequence derives from a man in his sixties with acute or convalescent COVID-19. The sample consisted of peripheral blood. This chain uses TRBV9 with TRBJ2-2; weak D call: TRBD2 (6 bases). This chain's CDR3 is CASSVLASTGELFF. For the CDR3, the DNA is TGTGCCAGCAGCGTTCTAGCGAGCACCGGGGAGCTGTTTTTT.